Only a few counts were recorded for the clone carrying this TCR beta chain. CDR1 is SGHTA, CDR2 FQGNSA, per germline. Trimming stripped 5 bases from V and 2 bases from J, with 19 bases between. The CDR3 loop spans 16 amino acids. The data were obtained in a study of cytomegalovirus exposure and HLA in healthy donors. PCR was performed using 60 Vbeta and 13 Jbeta primers. Assay used: immunoSEQ multiplex PCR; TCRdb lists only in-frame clones, some missing. The sample includes 250,000 to 350,000 clones, about four fifths of them seen just once. The sample taken for sequencing was PBMCs. The receptor comes from a girl aged 2 to 9 in good health and CMV-seronegative. The chain recombines TRBV7-2 with TRBJ2-7; tentatively, D is TRBD2 (7 bases). The DNA for the CDR3 is TGTGCCAGCAGCCCTCCGGTCGGGGGGCCTCCCTACGAGCAGTACTTC. It translates to CASSPPVGGPPYEQYF.